These 17 T cell receptor beta chains came from one sample sequenced in a study of blood T cell repertoires in COVID-19. TCRdb keeps only in-frame clones here, not all; method: immunoSEQ multiplex PCR. In the table there are 200,000 to 250,000 clones, 84% of which are singletons. The sample was peripheral blood. Receptor source: a man in his thirties or forties with active or convalescent COVID-19.

The chain carries TRBV7-8 and TRBJ2-1; tentatively, D is TRBD2 (6 bases). The CDR3 consists of 15 residues. Germline V gene lookup returns CDR1 SGHVS and CDR2 FQNEAQ. The ends were cut back, 2 bases at V and 7 bases at J, with 15 bases in the middle. CDR3 sequence reads: CASSLQAGGPNEQFF. The CDR3, as DNA: TGTGCCAGCAGCTTACAAGCGGGCGGCCCGAATGAGCAGTTCTTC.

The gene calls are TRBV6-5 and TRBJ1-2; perhaps TRBD1 as D (5 bases). CDR3 length: 14 residues. With 7 bases removed from V and 2 bases from J, the gap between germline ends came to 14 bases. The V gene's germline CDR1 is MNHEY and CDR2 SVGAGI. CDR3 region: CASNPDRVNYGYTF. The CDR3 region has the DNA TGTGCCAGCAACCCAGACAGAGTAAACTATGGCTACACCTTC.

The V and J genes are TRBV12-3 or TRBV12-4 and TRBJ2-2; a possible D gene is TRBD2 (6 bases). V lost 6 bases, J lost 9 bases, and 14 bases lay in between. This CDR3 spans 13 amino acids. CDR3 loop: CASRVAGRRELFF. The CDR3 DNA is TGTGCCAGCAGGGTCGCGGGGCGGCGGGAGCTGTTTTTT.

The J gene is TRBJ1-2, the V gene TRBV27; unclear D gene. V was clipped by 5 bases and J by 5 bases, with 15 bases between them. The CDR3 runs 14 residues. Per the germline V gene, CDR1 is MNHEY and CDR2 is SMNVEV (reference sequence). The CDR3: CASSPLSIGYGYTF. The CDR3 coding sequence is TGTGCCAGCAGTCCCCTCTCGATCGGGTATGGCTACACCTTC.

The V call is TRBV4-1, the J call TRBJ2-7; 14 bases fit TRBD2. V was pared by 4 bases and J by 4 bases, with 6 bases of the junction left unmatched. Germline CDR1 MGHRA, CDR2 YSYEKL. This CDR3 comprises 16 residues. CDR3 protein: CASSPQGLAGGYEQYF. CDR3 nucleotide sequence: TGCGCCAGCAGCCCTCAAGGACTAGCGGGAGGATACGAGCAGTACTTC.

The chain combines TRBV6-6 with TRBJ1-5; possibly TRBD1 for D (5 bases). The CDR3 contains 15 residues. The V and J ends lost 8 bases and 0 bases respectively, with 14 bases between them. CDR1 and CDR2 from the germline V gene are MNHNY and SVGAGI (reference sequence). The CDR3 sequence is CASAPDTYSNQPQHF. CDR3 in DNA: TGTGCCAGCGCCCCGGACACATATAGCAATCAGCCCCAGCATTTT.

V is TRBV3-1 (or the pseudogene TRBV3-2) and J is TRBJ1-5; TRBD1 might be the D (5 bases). Germline V CDR1 and CDR2: LGHDT, YNNKEL (reference sequence). V lost 5 bases to trimming and J lost 9 bases, with 14 bases between them. The CDR3 loop spans 13 amino acids. DNA for the CDR3: TGTGCCAGCAGCGAAAGGGGCCGGACGCCCCAGCATTTT. Translated: CASSERGRTPQHF.

CDR3 region: CASSATGFGNTIYF. The DNA of the CDR3 is TGTGCCAGCAGCGCGACAGGGTTTGGAAACACCATATATTTT. V usage is TRBV27 and J usage is TRBJ1-3, with 7 bases aligning to TRBD1. This CDR3 region has 14 residues. Trimming removed 6 bases from V and 3 bases from J; junction bases left unmatched: 5. CDR1 MNHEY and CDR2 SMNVEV come from the germline V gene (reference sequence).

V gene TRBV28 combines with J gene TRBJ1-3; tentative D call: TRBD1 (5 bases). Germline V gene lookup returns CDR1 MDHEN and CDR2 SYDVKM. The CDR3 is made up of 15 amino acids. V dropped 8 bases and J dropped 0 bases, with 14 bases sitting between them. The CDR3 bases are TGTGCCAGCGGTACCAGGGCGTTCTCTGGAAACACCATATATTTT. It encodes CASGTRAFSGNTIYF. Full variable domain (outside the CDR3, taken from reference TRBV28 and TRBJ1-3): DVKVTQSSRYLVKRTGEKVFLECVQDMDHENMFWYRQDPGLGLRLIYFSYDVKMKEKGDIPEGYSVSREKKERFSLILESASTNQTSMYLCASGTRAFSGNTIYFGEGSWLTVV.

This clone has just a few counts. CDR3 in amino acids: CASSPGLAGGLGTQYF. The CDR3, as DNA: TGTGCCAGCAGCCCGGGACTAGCGGGGGGGCTGGGCACGCAGTATTTT. This chain joins TRBV7-9 and TRBJ2-3; 16 bases align to TRBD2. The CDR3 sequence is 16 residues long. Per germline, CDR1 SEHNR and CDR2 FQNEAQ (reference sequence). V lost 5 bases and J lost 9; bases outside the gene matches: 8.

The V call is TRBV3-1 (or the pseudogene TRBV3-2), the J call TRBJ1-1, with a weak D call TRBD1 (5 bases). Germline V gene sequence: CDR1 LGHDT, CDR2 YNNKEL (reference sequence). Between the trimmed V and J ends, which lost 7 bases and 4 bases, there was a span of 13 bases. The CDR3 has 13 residues. CDR3 nucleotide sequence: TGTGCCAGCAAGGTGGATGGGGCCACTGAAGCTTTCTTT. The encoded protein is CASKVDGATEAFF.

V usage is TRBV28 and J usage is TRBJ2-1; D might be TRBD2 (6 bases). The CDR3 has 15 amino acids. V was trimmed by 5 bases and J by 4 bases, leaving 15 bases between them. Germline CDR1 is MDHEN and CDR2 is SYDVKM. The CDR3 nucleotides read TGTGCCAGCAGTCGAGCACCCGGGACTTACAATGAGCAGTTCTTC. As protein: CASSRAPGTYNEQFF. Combining the CDR3 with reference TRBV28 and TRBJ2-1 gives the whole variable domain DVKVTQSSRYLVKRTGEKVFLECVQDMDHENMFWYRQDPGLGLRLIYFSYDVKMKEKGDIPEGYSVSREKKERFSLILESASTNQTSMYLCASSRAPGTYNEQFFGPGTRLTVL.

The V and J genes are TRBV6-5 and TRBJ1-5; perhaps TRBD1 as D (5 bases). The CDR3 sequence is 14 residues long. Germline V lookup: CDR1 MNHEY, CDR2 SVGAGI. Trimming removed 6 bases from V and 6 bases from J, with 15 bases in between. The CDR3 nucleotides are TGTGCCAGCAGGAAAGACACAGGAGTTCAGCCCCAGCATTTT. Amino acids: CASRKDTGVQPQHF.

The chain is built from TRBV29-1 and TRBJ1-2, with 10 nucleotides matching TRBD1. The trim removed 2 bases at V and 6 bases at J, leaving 6 bases unmatched. Germline V gene lookup returns CDR1 SQVTM and CDR2 ANQGSEA. This CDR3 spans 14 amino acids. The CDR3 nucleotides read TGCAGCGTTGAAAGAGTAGGACAGGGGGATGGCTACACCTTC. Its protein product is CSVERVGQGDGYTF.

The chain joins TRBV12-5 to TRBJ2-3; 7 nucleotides line up with TRBD2. CDR1 is LGHNT and CDR2 is FRNRAP in the germline V gene. The CDR3 has 18 amino acids. V was clipped by 0 bases and J by 2 bases; unmatched bases: 11. This CDR3 reads CASGLVPTGDYNTDTQYF. The CDR3 DNA reads TGTGCTAGTGGTTTGGTACCCACCGGGGACTATAACACAGATACGCAGTATTTT.

V and J are TRBV25-1 and TRBJ1-3, with 8 bases lining up with TRBD1. Germline V gene lookup returns CDR1 MGHDK and CDR2 SYGVNS. V was clipped by 6 bases and J by 5 bases; unmatched bases: 6. The CDR3 covers 14 residues. CDR3 bases: TGTGCCAGCAGGGACAGGGAAGGAAGAAACACCATATATTTT. This gives the protein CASRDREGRNTIYF.

The gene calls are TRBV12-3 or TRBV12-4 and TRBJ1-2; D unclear. The CDR3 has 13 residues. V shed 5 bases and J shed 1 base, with 8 bases lying between them. CDR3 amino acids: CASSPAGNYGYTF. CDR3 DNA: TGTGCCAGCAGTCCCGCCGGTAACTATGGCTACACCTTC.